This T cell receptor beta chain derives from a study of blood T cell repertoires in COVID-19. Background on the study: COVID-19 samples, acute and convalescent, were from the United States, Italy and Spain. Sample material is recorded as cDNA or gDNA derived from T cells, B-cell-depleted T cells, or PBMCs.

Per the study methods: Using reference gene primer amplification, nucleated cell counts were estimated. Data came from immunoSEQ multiplex PCR; TCRdb stores just in-frame clones and leaves some out. Clonal size and the V and J genes are those of that table, whereas D and trimming came from the DNA. The sample shows 150,000 to 200,000 clones, 70% to 80% of them seen only once. The V gene lost 5 bases and the J gene lost 5 bases, with 16 bases spanning the gap. CDR1 SGHTA and CDR2 FQGTGA come from the germline V gene. The CDR3 has 15 residues. This clonotype was sampled from a woman aged 45-60 years with active or convalescent COVID-19. Sequencing was performed on peripheral blood. The gene calls are TRBV7-3 and TRBJ2-1; D may be TRBD1 (6 bases). The CDR3 nucleotides read TGTGCCAGCAGCCCACAGGGCGTCGGAAACAATGAGCAGTTCTTC. Protein sequence: CASSPQGVGNNEQFF.